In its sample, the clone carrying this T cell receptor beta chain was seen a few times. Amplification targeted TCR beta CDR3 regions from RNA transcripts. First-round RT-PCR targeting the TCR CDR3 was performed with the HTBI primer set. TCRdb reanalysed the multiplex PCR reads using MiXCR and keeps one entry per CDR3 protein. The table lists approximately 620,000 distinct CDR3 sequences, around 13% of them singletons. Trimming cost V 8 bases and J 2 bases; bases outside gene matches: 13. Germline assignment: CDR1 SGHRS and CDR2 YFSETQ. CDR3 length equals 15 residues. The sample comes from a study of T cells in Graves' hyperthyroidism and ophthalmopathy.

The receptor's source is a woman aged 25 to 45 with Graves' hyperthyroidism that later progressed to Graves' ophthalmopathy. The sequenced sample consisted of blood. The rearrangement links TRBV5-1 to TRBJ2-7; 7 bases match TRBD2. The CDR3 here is CASFNQRDLPYEQYF. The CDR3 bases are TGCGCCAGTTTTAATCAGCGGGACCTACCCTACGAGCAGTACTTC.